This T cell receptor beta chain was documented in a study of neurological immune-mediated disorders. Each CDR3 protein is one row after TCRdb ran MiXCR on the 5' RACE reads. The sample contains under 30,000 distinct CDR3 sequences, roughly 13% of which appear only once. This clonotype has a count of ten or more. This CDR3 spans 14 amino acids. Trimming pared 1 base from V and 9 bases from J, leaving 13 bases between. Sequencing input: PBMCs. This sequence was found in a woman aged 40 to 50 with HTLV-1-associated myelopathy (HAM/TSP). The chain recombines TRBV12-3 or TRBV12-4 with TRBJ2-1; possibly TRBD2 for D (7 bases). The CDR3 spells CASSLVEGGREQFF. CDR3 coding DNA: TGTGCCAGCAGTTTAGTCGAGGGGGGGCGTGAGCAGTTCTTC.